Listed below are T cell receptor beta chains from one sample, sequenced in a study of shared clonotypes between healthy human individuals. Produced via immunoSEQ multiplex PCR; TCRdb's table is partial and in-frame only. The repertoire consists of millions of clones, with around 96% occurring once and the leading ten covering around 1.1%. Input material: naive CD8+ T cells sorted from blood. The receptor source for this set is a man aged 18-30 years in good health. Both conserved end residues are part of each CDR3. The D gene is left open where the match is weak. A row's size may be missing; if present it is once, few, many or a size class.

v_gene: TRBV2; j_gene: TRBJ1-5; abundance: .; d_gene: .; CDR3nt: TGTGCCAGCAGTGAATCATTGGACAGCAATCAGCCCCAGCATTTT; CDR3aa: CASSESLDSNQPQHF
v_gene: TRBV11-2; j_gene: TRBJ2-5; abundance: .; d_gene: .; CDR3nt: TGTGCCAGCAGCTTTATTGTAGGGCAAGAGACCCAGTACTTC; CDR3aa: CASSFIVGQETQYF
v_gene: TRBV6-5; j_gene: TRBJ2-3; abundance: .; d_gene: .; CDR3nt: TGTGCCAGCAGTTTACTAGCCGAGCATGGGGCAGATACGCAGTATTTT; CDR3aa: CASSLLAEHGADTQYF
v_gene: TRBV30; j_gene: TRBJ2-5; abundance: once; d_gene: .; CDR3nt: TGTGCCTGGAGTCAAGGGACCCAGTACTTC; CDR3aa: CAWSQGTQYF
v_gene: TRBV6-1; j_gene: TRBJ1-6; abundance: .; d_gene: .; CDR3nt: TGTGCCAGCAGTGAGCCAAGGGATTCACCCCTCCACTTT; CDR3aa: CASSEPRDSPLHF
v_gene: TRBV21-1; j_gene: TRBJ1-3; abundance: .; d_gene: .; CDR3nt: TGTGCCAGCAGCAGGACAGGGGGAAACACCATATATTTT; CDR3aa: CASSRTGGNTIYF
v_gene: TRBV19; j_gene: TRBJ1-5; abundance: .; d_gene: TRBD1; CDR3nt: TGTGCCAGTAGGGACAGGGGCTACAATCAGCCCCAGCATTTT; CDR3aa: CASRDRGYNQPQHF
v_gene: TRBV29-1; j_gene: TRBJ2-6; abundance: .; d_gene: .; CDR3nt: TGCAGCGTTGAGGGTCAGACAGGTTCTGGGGCCAACGTCCTGACTTTC; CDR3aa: CSVEGQTGSGANVLTF
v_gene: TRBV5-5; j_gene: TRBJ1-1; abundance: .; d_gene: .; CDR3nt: TGTGCCAGCACCATGGAGACAGTTCTGAACACTGAAGCTTTCTTT; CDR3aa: CASTMETVLNTEAFF
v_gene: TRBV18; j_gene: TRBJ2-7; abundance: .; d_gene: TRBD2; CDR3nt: TGTGCCAGCTCACCGGGACTACAACCCTACGAGCAGTACTTC; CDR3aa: CASSPGLQPYEQYF
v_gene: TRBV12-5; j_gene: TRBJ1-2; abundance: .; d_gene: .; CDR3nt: TGTGCTAGTGGTCTAAGGGTAGCTAACTATGGCTACACCTTC; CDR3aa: CASGLRVANYGYTF
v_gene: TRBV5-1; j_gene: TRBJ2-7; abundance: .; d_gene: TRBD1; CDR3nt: TGCGCCAGCAGCTCGACAGGGGGCTACGAGCAGTACTTC; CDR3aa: CASSSTGGYEQYF
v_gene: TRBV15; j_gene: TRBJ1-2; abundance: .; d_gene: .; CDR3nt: TGTGCCACCAGCAGAGATCGCACAGGCGACTATGGCTACACCTTC; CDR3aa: CATSRDRTGDYGYTF
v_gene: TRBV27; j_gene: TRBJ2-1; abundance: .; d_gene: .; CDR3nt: TGTGCCAGCAGTTTAATGGGTGCTACCCCCTACAATGAGCAGTTCTTC; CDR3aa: CASSLMGATPYNEQFF
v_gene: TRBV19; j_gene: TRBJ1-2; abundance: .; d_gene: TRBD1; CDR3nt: TGTGCCAGTAGTCCGGTCGGGACAGGGGAGCCTTATGGCTACACCTTC; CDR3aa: CASSPVGTGEPYGYTF
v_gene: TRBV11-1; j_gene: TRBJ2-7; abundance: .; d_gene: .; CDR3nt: TGTGCCAGCAGCTTAGTCGAAAGCTACGAGCAGTACTTC; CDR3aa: CASSLVESYEQYF
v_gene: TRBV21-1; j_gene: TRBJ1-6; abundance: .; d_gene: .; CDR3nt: TGTGCCAGCAGCAGGGAGGACAGGGGGCTACCCCTCCACTTT; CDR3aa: CASSREDRGLPLHF
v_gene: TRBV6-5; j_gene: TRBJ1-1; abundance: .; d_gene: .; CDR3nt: TGTGCCAGAGATGACAGGTTTATGAACACTGAAGCTTTCTTT; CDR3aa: CARDDRFMNTEAFF